This T cell receptor (beta chain) stems from a study of T cells in Graves' hyperthyroidism and ophthalmopathy. This clonotype was seen a few times. As yet, its antigen is unknown. Notes on the study in general: The model predicted ophthalmopathy a median roughly 6.3 months before onset.

This CDR3 is built from 13 residues. Looked up from germline, CDR1 is GTSNPN and CDR2 is SVGIG (reference sequence). V shed 2 bases, J shed 5 bases, and the junction held 5 bases outside the gene matches. TCR beta CDR3 sequences were amplified from RNA transcripts. An initial round of RT-PCR targeting the TCR CDR3 relied on the HTBI primer set. MiXCR, run by TCRdb on the multiplex PCR reads, gives a single entry per CDR3 protein. The sample lists 300,000 to 450,000 distinct CDR3 sequences, around 25% occurring once. The sequencing input was blood. The TCR comes from a man aged 50 to 59 with Graves' hyperthyroidism. The rearrangement links TRBV30 to TRBJ2-5; TRBD2 agrees at 7 bases. The CDR3 DNA reads TGTGCCTGGAGTTTGCTGGGAGGGGAGACCCAGTACTTC. Amino acid sequence: CAWSLLGGETQYF. The full variable domain, in which reference TRBV30 and TRBJ2-5 provide the parts outside the CDR3, is SQTIHQWPATLVQPVGSPLSLECTVEGTSNPNLYWYRQAAGRGLQLLFYSVGIGQISSEVPQNLSASRPQDRQFILSSKKLLLSDSGFYLCAWSLLGGETQYFGPGTRLLVL.